These 24 T cell receptor beta chains share one sample of origin, sequenced in a study of identical twins. TCRdb re-called the 5' RACE reads with MiXCR, one entry per CDR3 protein. The sample gives fewer than 500,000 distinct CDR3 sequences, approximately 15% of which show up once; more than 0.8% is in the top ten. The same data also contributed to another study, on yellow fever vaccine responses in identical twins.

The sequenced sample consisted of CD4+ T cells sorted from blood. The receptors were gathered from a young woman in good health.

The table lists this clonotype with a few counts. The chain recombines TRBV5-5 with TRBJ1-5; the match to TRBD1 covers 7 bases. Per the germline V gene, CDR1 is SGHKS and CDR2 is YYEKEE (reference sequence). Trimming removed 4 bases from V and 4 bases from J; junction bases left unmatched: 8. The CDR3 extends over 15 amino acids. CDR3 sequence: CASSGDSRRNQPQHF. CDR3 DNA: TGTGCCAGCAGCGGGGACAGCCGAAGAAATCAGCCCCAGCATTTT.

The chain has TRBV7-2 and TRBJ1-1; 8 bases line up with TRBD1. The J segment lost 1 base and the V segment lost 1 base, leaving 5 bases of the junction unmatched. This CDR3 comprises 16 residues. Looked up from germline, CDR1 is SGHTA and CDR2 is FQGNSA. As DNA, the CDR3 is TGTGCCAGCAGCTTAGTAGGAGACAGGGGGAACACTGAAGCTTTCTTT. It encodes CASSLVGDRGNTEAFF.

The table lists this clonotype with a few counts. V is TRBV5-1 and J is TRBJ2-7, with unresolved D. The length of the CDR3 is 14 residues. The ends were cut back, 0 bases at V and 0 bases at J, with 7 bases in the middle. CDR1 is SGHRS and CDR2 is YFSETQ in the germline V gene. CDR3 coding DNA: TGCGCCAGCAGCTTGGGGCTAAACTCCTACGAGCAGTACTTC. Protein product: CASSLGLNSYEQYF.

The chain uses TRBV29-1 and TRBJ2-7; possibly TRBD1 for D (5 bases). Germline CDR1 reads SQVTM; CDR2 reads ANQGSEA. V gave up 4 bases and J gave up 1 base, with 8 bases separating them. The CDR3 spans 12 residues. CDR3 protein: CSVAKGSYEQYF. The CDR3 coding sequence is TGCAGCGTTGCAAAGGGGTCCTACGAGCAGTACTTC.

This clonotype came up many times. The V call is TRBV28, the J call TRBJ2-1; D is ambiguous. Deletions cut 2 bases from V and 4 bases from J, with 12 bases between. CDR3 length: 15 amino acids. In germline, CDR1 is MDHEN, CDR2 SYDVKM. CDR3 bases: TGTGCCAGCAGTTTAGACATCAACTTGTACAATGAGCAGTTCTTC. Translated: CASSLDINLYNEQFF.

Points on this clonotype: This could be a read error, since a much larger clone is one nucleotide away. The rearrangement joins TRBV4-3 to TRBJ2-4; no definite D call. V shed 1 base and J shed 6 bases, with 13 bases lying between them. The CDR3 is 15 residues long. Germline loops: CDR1 LGHNA, CDR2 YSLEER. The CDR3 nucleotides are TGCGCCAGCAGCCAAGCAACGGCAGGCAGAAACATTCAGTACTTC. It yields the protein CASSQATAGRNIQYF.

This clonotype was found many times. The V gene is TRBV12-3 or TRBV12-4, the J gene TRBJ1-5, with a weak D call TRBD1 (5 bases). Between the trimmed V and J ends, which lost 3 bases and 2 bases, there was a span of 8 bases. The CDR3 extends over 14 amino acids. This CDR3 reads CASSFAGGNQPQHF. CDR3 nucleotide sequence: TGTGCCAGCAGTTTTGCGGGGGGCAATCAGCCCCAGCATTTT.

The V and J genes are TRBV7-2 and TRBJ2-2, with no clear D. V lost 5 bases to trimming and J lost 2 bases, with 6 bases between them. This CDR3 region has 13 residues. Per germline, CDR1 SGHTA and CDR2 FQGNSA. CDR3 protein: CASSAYNTGELFF. For the CDR3, the DNA is TGTGCCAGCAGCGCCTACAACACCGGGGAGCTGTTTTTT.

This clonotype occurred a few times. The rearrangement uses TRBV7-8 and TRBJ1-2; 9 positions agree with TRBD1. The germline CDR1 and CDR2 sequences are SGHVS and FQNEAQ. Trimming took 3 bases from V and 6 from J; bases not matched to a gene: 5. This CDR3 has 14 residues. In DNA, the CDR3 is TGTGCCAGCAGCTTGAGACAGGGGGAGGATGGCTACACCTTC. Translating gives CASSLRQGEDGYTF.

The table lists this clonotype with a few counts. The chain joins TRBV20-1 to TRBJ2-7, with 8 positions matching TRBD1. Germline values: CDR1 DFQATT, CDR2 SNEGSKA (reference sequence). The trim removed 2 bases at V and 0 bases at J, leaving 12 bases unmatched. The length of the CDR3 is 17 residues. The CDR3: CSARHTGGKKSSYEQYF. The CDR3 nucleotides are TGCAGTGCTAGACATACAGGGGGAAAGAAAAGCTCCTACGAGCAGTACTTC.

CDR3 sequence (DNA): TGTGCCAGCAGTCCGGGGGGACAACCCTACGAGCAGTACTTC. Encoded protein: CASSPGGQPYEQYF. The gene calls are TRBV28 and TRBJ2-7, with a tentative D call TRBD2 (7 bases). Germline V lookup: CDR1 MDHEN, CDR2 SYDVKM. The CDR3 spans 14 residues. V was trimmed by 5 bases and J by 2 bases, leaving 13 bases between them. Full variable domain (rest looked up from reference TRBV28 and TRBJ2-7): DVKVTQSSRYLVKRTGEKVFLECVQDMDHENMFWYRQDPGLGLRLIYFSYDVKMKEKGDIPEGYSVSREKKERFSLILESASTNQTSMYLCASSPGGQPYEQYFGPGTRLTVT.

The V gene is TRBV9, the J gene TRBJ1-1, with TRBD1 identical over 9 bases. This CDR3 comprises 15 residues. Germline-derived CDR1 and CDR2 are SGDLS and YYNGEE. Trimming removed 2 bases from V and 1 base from J; junction bases left unmatched: 3. This chain's CDR3 is CASSVGQGRNTEAFF. CDR3 DNA sequence: TGTGCCAGCAGCGTTGGACAGGGGAGGAACACTGAAGCTTTCTTT.

The chain joins TRBV12-3 or TRBV12-4 to TRBJ1-5; weak D call: TRBD1 (5 bases). The V end was cut by 4 bases, the J end by 9 bases, with 10 bases between. The CDR3 sequence is 12 residues long. This chain's CDR3 is CASSSGGSPQHF. The DNA of the CDR3 is TGTGCCAGCAGTTCCGGGGGGTCGCCCCAGCATTTT.

This clonotype was counted only a few times. The chain carries TRBV10-3 and TRBJ2-7; D not certain. CDR1 and CDR2 (germline): ENHRY, SYGVKD. The ends were cut back, 0 bases at V and 6 bases at J, with 15 bases in the middle. The CDR3 consists of 15 residues. CDR3 in amino acids: CAISESNSQLVEQYF. Here the CDR3 DNA reads TGTGCCATCAGTGAGTCTAATTCCCAGCTGGTCGAGCAGTACTTC.

The V gene is TRBV3-1, the J gene TRBJ2-2; 11 positions match TRBD2. The trim removed 4 bases at V and 6 bases at J, leaving 4 bases unmatched. The CDR3 length is 15 residues. Germline CDR1 reads LGHDT; CDR2 reads YNNKEL (reference sequence). DNA for the CDR3: TGTGCCAGCAGCCCGATAGCGGGGGGGCCCGGGGAGCTGTTTTTT. Translation gives CASSPIAGGPGELFF.

The chain carries TRBV18 and TRBJ2-7; D may be TRBD1 or TRBD2 (5 bases each). V was cut by 5 bases and J by 4 bases, with 18 bases left in between. The CDR3 contains 15 residues. Per germline, CDR1 KGHSH and CDR2 LQKENI. The DNA of the CDR3 is TGTGCCAGCTCAGGAAGGGGCCAAAGGGAGTACGAGCAGTACTTC. Encoded protein: CASSGRGQREYEQYF. Using reference TRBV18 and TRBJ2-7 for the parts outside the CDR3, the full variable domain is NAGVMQNPRHLVRRRGQEARLRCSPMKGHSHVYWYRQLPEEGLKFMVYLQKENIIDESGMPKERFSAEFPKEGPSILRIQQVVRGDSAAYFCASSGRGQREYEQYFGPGTRLTVT.

The rearrangement joins TRBV29-1 to TRBJ2-5; D is unresolved. The germline V gene encodes CDR1 SQVTM and CDR2 ANQGSEA. The CDR3 extends over 10 amino acids. CDR3 loop: CGAAVQTQYF. Here the CDR3 DNA reads TGCGGTGCGGCTGTCCAGACCCAGTACTTC. The variable domain in full, completed from reference TRBV29-1 and TRBJ2-5, reads SAVISQKPSRDICQRGTSLTIQCQVDSQVTMMFWYRQQPGQSLTLIATANQGSEATYESGFVIDKFPISRPNLTFSTLTVSNMSPEDSSIYLCGAAVQTQYFGPGTRLLVL.

Only a few counts were recorded for this clonotype. This chain links TRBV19 with TRBJ1-2, with a tentative D call TRBD1 (5 bases). The germline V gene has CDR1 LNHDA and CDR2 SQIVND (reference sequence). The V end lost 5 bases, the J end lost 3 bases, and 13 bases lay between the germline ends. CDR3 size: 14 residues. CDR3 loop: CASSAGTTDYGYTF. The CDR3 nucleotides are TGTGCCAGTAGTGCCGGGACCACCGACTATGGCTACACCTTC. Supplemented by reference TRBV19 and TRBJ1-2, the full variable domain reads DGGITQSPKYLFRKEGQNVTLSCEQNLNHDAMYWYRQDPGQGLRLIYYSQIVNDFQKGDIAEGYSVSREKKESFPLTVTSAQKNPTAFYLCASSAGTTDYGYTFGSGTRLTVV.

In this sample, this clonotype turned up a few times. The V and J genes are TRBV18 and TRBJ2-2; D may be TRBD1 (5 bases). V was clipped by 1 base and J by 4 bases, with 7 bases between them. The CDR3 sequence is 14 residues long. The germline V gene encodes CDR1 KGHSH and CDR2 LQKENI. Written as DNA, the CDR3 is TGTGCCAGCTCACCACAACAGGCCACCGGGGAGCTGTTTTTT. Translated, it gives CASSPQQATGELFF.

This clonotype was seen more than once but under ten times. The rearrangement links TRBV3-1 to TRBJ2-3, with 7 bases matching TRBD2. This CDR3 comprises 17 residues. Trimming took 2 bases from V and 4 from J; bases not matched to a gene: 12. CDR1 LGHDT and CDR2 YNNKEL come from the germline V gene (reference sequence). The CDR3 reads CASSQRGGTGHADTQYF. DNA for the CDR3: TGTGCCAGCAGCCAAAGGGGAGGGACTGGGCACGCAGATACGCAGTATTTT.

The chain has TRBV28 and TRBJ2-3, with D maybe TRBD1 (5 bases). Germline V gene data show CDR1 as MDHEN and CDR2 as SYDVKM. This CDR3 region has 15 residues. Trimming removed 7 bases from V and 4 bases from J, with 18 bases in between. The CDR3, as DNA: TGTGCCAGCACCCTTGGGGCATATCCGGCAGATACGCAGTATTTT. Translated, it gives CASTLGAYPADTQYF.

A few counts support this clonotype. The V gene is TRBV27, the J gene TRBJ2-1; the D is unclear. Trimming left V 5 bases short and J 0 bases short, with 5 bases between. The germline V gene has CDR1 MNHEY and CDR2 SMNVEV (reference sequence). CDR3 length: 13 residues. CDR3 nucleotides: TGTGCCAGCAGTCCTATCTCCTACAATGAGCAGTTCTTC. Translated: CASSPISYNEQFF.

The chain carries TRBV15 and TRBJ2-7, with D perhaps TRBD2 (6 bases). The CDR3 consists of 16 residues. Trimming shortened V by 0 bases and J by 2 bases, and 14 bases separated the two germline ends. CDR1 and CDR2 from the germline V gene are LNHNV and YYDKDF (reference sequence). CDR3 bases: TGTGCCACCAGCAGAGATGATTTCGGCGGGACCTACGAGCAGTACTTC. This encodes CATSRDDFGGTYEQYF. Full variable domain (outside the CDR3, taken from reference TRBV15 and TRBJ2-7): DAMVIQNPRYQVTQFGKPVTLSCSQTLNHNVMYWYQQKSSQAPKLLFHYYDKDFNNEADTPDNFQSRRPNTSFCFLDIRSPGLGDTAMYLCATSRDDFGGTYEQYFGPGTRLTVT.

This clonotype has more than one count but fewer than ten. The V gene is TRBV20-1, the J gene TRBJ2-3; D is perhaps TRBD2 (6 bases). Germline V lookup: CDR1 DFQATT, CDR2 SNEGSKA (reference sequence). With 0 bases removed from V and 5 bases from J, the gap between germline ends came to 18 bases. There are 16 residues in the CDR3. CDR3 in DNA: TGCAGTGCTAGAGAGAGAGCGGGTCTGGGGGTAGATACGCAGTATTTT. Protein sequence: CSARERAGLGVDTQYF.